One and the same sample provided the 6 T cell receptor beta chains below, sequenced in a study of T cells in Graves' hyperthyroidism and ophthalmopathy. The investigators amplified TCR beta CDR3 regions from RNA transcripts. Researchers ran a first-round RT-PCR on the TCR CDR3 using the HTBI primer set. TCRdb reprocessed the multiplex PCR reads with MiXCR, giving one entry per CDR3 protein. The sample records about 620,000 distinct CDR3 sequences, 15% to 20% being singletons. What was sequenced was blood. These receptors were taken from a woman in her 30s with Graves' hyperthyroidism.

In its sample, this clonotype was seen many times. The genes are TRBV13 and TRBJ2-7; D gene ambiguous. The V end was cut by 3 bases, the J end by 4 bases, with 13 bases between. The CDR3 is 14 residues long. Per the germline V gene, CDR1 is PRHDT and CDR2 is FYEKMQ (reference sequence). CDR3 DNA: TGTGCCAGCAGCTTTTATAGAGAAAGGTACGAGCAGTACTTC. Protein: CASSFYRERYEQYF.

This clonotype was detected ten times or more. The rearrangement uses TRBV6-1 and TRBJ2-2; D might be TRBD1 (6 bases). V was cut by 8 bases and J by 0 bases, with 13 bases left in between. Germline V gene sequence: CDR1 MNHNS, CDR2 SASEGT. The CDR3 runs 15 residues. The DNA for the CDR3 is TGTGCCAGCTTACGGACAGAATCGAACACCGGGGAGCTGTTTTTT. Translating gives CASLRTESNTGELFF.

In this sample, this clonotype turned up many times. The gene calls are TRBV5-1 and TRBJ2-1; possible D gene TRBD1, 5 bases. CDR3 length equals 13 residues. CDR1 and CDR2 from the germline V gene are SGHRS and YFSETQ. Deletions cut 0 bases from V and 9 bases from J, with 10 bases between. The CDR3 nucleotides are TGCGCCAGCAGCTTGGAAGGGGTGGGTGAGCAGTTCTTC. It is translated as CASSLEGVGEQFF.

The chain carries TRBV24-1 and TRBJ2-3; TRBD2 matches at 9 bases. Germline V CDR1 and CDR2: KGHDR, SFDVKD. This CDR3 comprises 16 residues. Trimming cost V 0 bases and J 4 bases; bases outside gene matches: 4. The CDR3 nucleotides read TGTGCCACCAGTGATTTGGGTAGCGGGAGACCAGATACGCAGTATTTT. It encodes CATSDLGSGRPDTQYF.

This clonotype was picked up many times. The CDR3 region has the DNA TGTGCCAGCAGCTTAGACCAGATTGGCTACACCTTC. It is translated as CASSLDQIGYTF. J is TRBJ1-2 and V is TRBV11-3; D gene unclear. V lost 0 bases and J lost 7, with 6 bases in between. Germline CDR1 is SGHNT and CDR2 is YENEEA. The CDR3 has 12 amino acids.

This clonotype was detected a few times. This rearrangement joins TRBV12-3 or TRBV12-4 to TRBJ2-3; D may be TRBD1 or TRBD2 (5 bases each). The ends were cut back, 8 bases at V and 4 bases at J, with 25 bases in the middle. The CDR3 totals 17 residues. The CDR3 DNA reads as TGTGCCAGCCCCCCCGAGGGGCCGCACCTCACCCCAGATACGCAGTATTTT. As protein: CASPPEGPHLTPDTQYF.